This note documents a single T cell receptor (beta chain) sequence. What it recognizes is unknown. TCR sequencing used cDNA made by reverse transcription of extracted RNA. The data were produced by immunoSEQ multiplex PCR, yet TCRdb's version contains in-frame clones alone and is incomplete. The sample includes about 200,000 clones, more than 45% of them seen just once. This entry comes from a study of CD8+ T cells in alopecia areata. Study-level background: Patients in the treated group were given tofacitinib by mouth, 5 to 10 mg twice a day. Tofacitinib continued for 6 to 18 months and was then withheld for 6 months.

The V gene lost 7 bases and the J gene lost 2 bases, with 11 bases spanning the gap. This CDR3 is 14 amino acids long. Looked up from germline, CDR1 is MNHEY and CDR2 is SVGAGI. Whole-study results and caveats: Clonality exceeded that of normal scalp in lesional scalp, most notably in alopecia totalis/universalis.

The study team obtained lesional scalp punch biopsies and peripheral blood from alopecia areata patients. The receptor's source is a human donor with alopecia areata. Material: CD4+ T cells sorted from blood, obtained at week 0. This chain uses TRBV6-5 with TRBJ1-4; unclear D gene. The CDR3 here is CASTGVGTNEKLFF. Here the CDR3 DNA reads TGTGCCAGCACCGGGGTGGGGACTAATGAAAAACTGTTTTTT.